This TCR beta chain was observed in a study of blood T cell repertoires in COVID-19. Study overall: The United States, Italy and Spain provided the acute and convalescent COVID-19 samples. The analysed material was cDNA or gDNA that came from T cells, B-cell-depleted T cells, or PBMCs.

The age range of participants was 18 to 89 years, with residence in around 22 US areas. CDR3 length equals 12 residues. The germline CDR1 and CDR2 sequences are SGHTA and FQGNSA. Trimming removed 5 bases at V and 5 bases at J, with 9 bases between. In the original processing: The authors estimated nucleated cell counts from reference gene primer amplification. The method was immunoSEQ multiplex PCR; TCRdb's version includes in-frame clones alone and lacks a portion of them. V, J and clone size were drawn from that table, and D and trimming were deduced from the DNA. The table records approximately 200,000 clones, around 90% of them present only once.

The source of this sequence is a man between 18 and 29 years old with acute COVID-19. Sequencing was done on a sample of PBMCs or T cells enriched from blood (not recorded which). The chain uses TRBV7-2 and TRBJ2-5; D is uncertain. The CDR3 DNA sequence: TGTGCCAGCAGCCCCCATCGGGAGACCCAGTACTTC. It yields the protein CASSPHRETQYF.